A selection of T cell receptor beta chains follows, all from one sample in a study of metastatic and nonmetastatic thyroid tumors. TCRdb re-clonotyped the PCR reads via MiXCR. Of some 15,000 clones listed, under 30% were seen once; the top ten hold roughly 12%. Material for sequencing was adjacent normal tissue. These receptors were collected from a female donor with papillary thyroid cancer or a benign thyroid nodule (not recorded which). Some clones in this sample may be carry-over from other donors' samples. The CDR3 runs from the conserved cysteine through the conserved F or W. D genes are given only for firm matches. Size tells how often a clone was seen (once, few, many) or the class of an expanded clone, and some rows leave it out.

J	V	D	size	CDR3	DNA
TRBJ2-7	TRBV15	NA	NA	CATSRGDGVREQYF	TGTGCCACCAGCAGGGGGGACGGAGTACGGGAGCAGTACTTC
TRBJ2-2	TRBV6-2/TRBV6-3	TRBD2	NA	CASRHLGQIAGANTGELFF	TGTGCCAGCAGGCATTTGGGACAGATAGCGGGAGCGAACACCGGGGAACTGTTTTTT
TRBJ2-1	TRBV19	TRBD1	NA	CASTPGTALSYNEQFF	TGTGCCAGTACCCCAGGGACAGCCCTGTCCTACAATGAGCAGTTCTTC
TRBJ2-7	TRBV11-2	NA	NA	CAISLFADSYEQYF	TGTGCCATCAGCTTGTTCGCTGACTCCTACGAGCAGTACTTC
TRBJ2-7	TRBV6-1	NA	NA	CASTLGQSYEQYF	TGTGCCAGCACTTTAGGACAAAGCTACGAGCAGTACTTC
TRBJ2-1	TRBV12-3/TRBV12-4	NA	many	CASSLVNFGNEQFF	TGTGCCAGCAGTTTAGTTAATTTTGGCAATGAGCAGTTCTTC
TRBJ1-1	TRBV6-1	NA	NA	CASSEIRNTEAFF	TGTGCCAGCAGTGAAATCAGGAACACTGAAGCTTTCTTT
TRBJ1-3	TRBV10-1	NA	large	CASSDPGRKNTIYF	TGCGCCAGCAGTGATCCGGGACGGAAAAACACCATATATTTT
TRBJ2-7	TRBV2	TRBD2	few	CASSPSGDYEQYF	TGTGCCAGCAGTCCTAGCGGAGACTACGAGCAGTACTTC
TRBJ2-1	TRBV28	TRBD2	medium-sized	CASSSGTSRNEQFF	TGTGCCAGCAGTTCCGGGACTAGTAGGAATGAGCAGTTCTTC
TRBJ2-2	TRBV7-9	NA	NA	CASSLMGNTGELFF	TGTGCCAGCAGCTTAATGGGGAACACCGGGGAGCTGTTTTTT
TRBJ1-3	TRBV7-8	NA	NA	CASRLGLGAGNTIYF	TGTGCCAGCAGATTAGGATTGGGGGCTGGAAACACCATATATTTT
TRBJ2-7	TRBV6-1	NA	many	CASSDGSGDEQYF	TGTGCCAGCAGTGACGGGAGTGGGGACGAGCAGTACTTC
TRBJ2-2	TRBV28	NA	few	CASSLGWEDYLNTGELFF	TGTGCCAGCAGTTTAGGATGGGAGGACTACCTAAACACCGGGGAGCTGTTTTTT
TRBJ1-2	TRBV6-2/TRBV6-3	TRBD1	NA	CASSYGYRDRRPYGYTF	TGTGCCAGCAGTTACGGATACCGGGACAGAAGACCCTATGGCTACACCTTC
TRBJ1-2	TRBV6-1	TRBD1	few	CASSEATGGWGGYTF	TGTGCCAGCAGTGAAGCGACAGGGGGCTGGGGTGGCTACACCTTC
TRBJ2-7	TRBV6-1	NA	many	CASSTGRAYEQYF	TGTGCCAGCAGTACAGGCAGAGCCTACGAGCAGTACTTC
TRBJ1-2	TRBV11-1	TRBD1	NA	CASSSSDRVTRTF	TGTGCCAGCAGCTCCTCGGACAGGGTAACCCGCACCTTC
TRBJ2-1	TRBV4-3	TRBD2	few	CASSQDGTSGNEQFF	TGCGCCAGCAGCCAAGATGGGACTAGCGGCAATGAGCAGTTCTTC
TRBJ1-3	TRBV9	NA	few	CASSRSGNTIYF	TGTGCCAGCAGCCGGTCTGGAAACACCATATATTTT
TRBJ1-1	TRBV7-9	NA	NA	CASSLRGNTEAFF	TGTGCCAGCAGCTTAAGGGGTAACACTGAAGCTTTCTTT
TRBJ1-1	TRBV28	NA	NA	CASSPTANTEAFF	TGTGCCAGCAGTCCCACAGCGAACACTGAAGCTTTCTTT
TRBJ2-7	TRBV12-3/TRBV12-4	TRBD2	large	CASRKTSGAYEQYF	TGTGCCAGCAGGAAGACTAGCGGAGCCTACGAGCAGTACTTC
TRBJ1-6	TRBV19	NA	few	CASSMRGALHSPLHF	TGTGCCAGTAGTATGAGGGGGGCCTTACATTCACCCCTCCACTTT
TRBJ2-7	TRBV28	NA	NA	CASSLGVGRGHEQYF	TGTGCCAGCAGTTTAGGAGTGGGTAGGGGACACGAGCAGTACTTC
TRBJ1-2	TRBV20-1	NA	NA	CSAPTGSTNYGYTF	TGCAGTGCTCCCACAGGCTCGACTAACTATGGCTACACCTTC
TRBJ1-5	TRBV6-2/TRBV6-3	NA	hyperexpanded	CASSYRGDSNQPQHF	TGTGCCAGCAGTTACCGTGGGGACAGCAATCAGCCCCAGCATTTT
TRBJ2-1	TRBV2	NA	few	CASSAQGRNEQFF	TGTGCCAGCAGTGCCCAGGGGAGGAATGAGCAGTTCTTC
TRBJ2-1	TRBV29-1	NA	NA	CSVVEGTGINEQFF	TGCAGCGTCGTTGAGGGAACAGGGATTAATGAGCAGTTCTTC
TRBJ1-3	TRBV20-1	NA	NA	CSARSGGNGNTIYF	TGCAGTGCTAGATCGGGAGGAAATGGAAACACCATATATTTT
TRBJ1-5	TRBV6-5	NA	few	CASSYPDQAQHF	TGTGCCAGCAGCTATCCGGATCAGGCCCAGCATTTT
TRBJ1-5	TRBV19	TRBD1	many	CASSTGGYTSNQPQHF	TGTGCCAGCTCCACAGGGGGGTATACGAGCAATCAGCCCCAGCATTTT
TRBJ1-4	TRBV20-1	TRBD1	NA	CSATRDSGTNEKLFF	TGCAGTGCTACCAGGGACAGCGGTACTAATGAAAAACTGTTTTTT
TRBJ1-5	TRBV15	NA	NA	CATSISGAGNQPQHF	TGTGCCACCAGCATATCGGGGGCAGGCAATCAGCCCCAGCATTTT
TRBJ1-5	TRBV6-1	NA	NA	CASTQGQYNQPQHF	TGTGCCAGCACTCAAGGACAGTACAATCAGCCCCAGCATTTT
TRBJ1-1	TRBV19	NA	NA	CASSSHSGTGSQQAFF	TGTGCCAGTAGTAGCCATTCCGGTACAGGGTCGCAACAAGCTTTCTTT
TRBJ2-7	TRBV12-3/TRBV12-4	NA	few	CASSFGGVYEQYF	TGTGCCAGCAGTTTCGGGGGTGTCTACGAGCAGTACTTC
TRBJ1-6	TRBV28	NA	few	CASSLQGSYNSPLHF	TGTGCCAGCAGTTTACAGGGCTCCTATAATTCACCCCTCCACTTT
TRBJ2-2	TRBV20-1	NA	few	CSAASWARAGELFF	TGCAGTGCTGCTTCGTGGGCTAGGGCCGGGGAGCTGTTTTTT
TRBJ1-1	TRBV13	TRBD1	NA	CASSQTFPRDRMGRMNTEAFF	TGTGCCAGCAGCCAAACCTTCCCCCGGGACAGAATGGGTAGGATGAACACTGAAGCTTTCTTT
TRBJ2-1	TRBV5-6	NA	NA	CASSLAGGEQFF	TGTGCCAGCAGCTTGGCAGGTGGGGAGCAGTTCTTC
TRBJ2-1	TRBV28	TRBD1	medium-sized	CASSLAGRGNEQFF	TGTGCCAGCAGTTTAGCCGGCAGGGGGAATGAGCAGTTCTTC
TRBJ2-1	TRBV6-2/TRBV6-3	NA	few	CASRRPGPNNEQFF	TGTGCCAGCAGGAGACCCGGGCCCAACAATGAGCAGTTCTTC
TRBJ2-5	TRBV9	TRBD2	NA	CASSHWGGGETQYF	TGTGCCAGCAGCCACTGGGGGGGAGGGGAGACCCAGTACTTC
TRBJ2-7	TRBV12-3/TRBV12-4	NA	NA	CASSPTPGAESSYEQYF	TGTGCCAGCAGCCCTACCCCTGGGGCCGAGAGCTCCTACGAGCAGTACTTC
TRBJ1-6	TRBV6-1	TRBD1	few	CASRSQGAMGNSPLHF	TGTGCCAGCAGGTCTCAGGGGGCTATGGGTAATTCACCCCTCCACTTT
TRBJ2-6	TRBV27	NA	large	CASSPSGANVLTF	TGTGCCAGCTCTCCCTCTGGGGCCAACGTCCTGACTTTC
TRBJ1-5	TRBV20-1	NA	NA	CSASQGHLYSNQPQHF	TGCAGTGCTAGCCAAGGGCATCTTTATAGCAATCAGCCCCAGCATTTT